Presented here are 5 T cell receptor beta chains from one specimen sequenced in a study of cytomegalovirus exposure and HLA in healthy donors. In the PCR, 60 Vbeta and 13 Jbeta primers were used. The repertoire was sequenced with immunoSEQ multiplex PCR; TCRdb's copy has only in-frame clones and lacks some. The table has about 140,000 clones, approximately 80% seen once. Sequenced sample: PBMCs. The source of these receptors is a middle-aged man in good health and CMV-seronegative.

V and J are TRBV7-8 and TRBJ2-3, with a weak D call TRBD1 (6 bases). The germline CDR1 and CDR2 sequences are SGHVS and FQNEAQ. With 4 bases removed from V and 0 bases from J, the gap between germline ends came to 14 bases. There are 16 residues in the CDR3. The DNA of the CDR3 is TGTGCCAGCAGCTCCACCTCGGGACACAGCACAGATACGCAGTATTTT. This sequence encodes CASSSTSGHSTDTQYF.

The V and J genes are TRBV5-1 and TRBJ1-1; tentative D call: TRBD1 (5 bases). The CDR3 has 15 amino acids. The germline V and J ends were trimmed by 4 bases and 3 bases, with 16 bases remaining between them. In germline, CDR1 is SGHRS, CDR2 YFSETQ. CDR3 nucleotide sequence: TGCGCCAGCAGCGTCGGGACGGGCGGGGACACTGAAGCTTTCTTT. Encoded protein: CASSVGTGGDTEAFF. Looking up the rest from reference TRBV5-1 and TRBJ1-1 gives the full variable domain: KAGVTQTPRYLIKTRGQQVTLSCSPISGHRSVSWYQQTPGQGLQFLFEYFSETQRNKGNFPGRFSGRQFSNSRSEMNVSTLELGDSALYLCASSVGTGGDTEAFFGQGTRLTVV.

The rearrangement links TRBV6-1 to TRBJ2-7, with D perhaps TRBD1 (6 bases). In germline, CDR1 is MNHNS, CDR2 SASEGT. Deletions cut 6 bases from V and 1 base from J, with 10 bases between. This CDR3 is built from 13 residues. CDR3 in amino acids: CASSEDRSYEQYF. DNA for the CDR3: TGTGCCAGCAGCGAGGACAGATCCTACGAGCAGTACTTC.

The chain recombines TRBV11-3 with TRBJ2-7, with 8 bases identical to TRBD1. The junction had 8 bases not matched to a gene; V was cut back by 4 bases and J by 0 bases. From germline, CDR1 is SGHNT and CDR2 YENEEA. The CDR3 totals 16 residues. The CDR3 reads CASSSYRGEFSYEQYF. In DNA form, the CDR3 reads TGTGCCAGCAGCTCCTACAGGGGGGAGTTCTCCTACGAGCAGTACTTC.

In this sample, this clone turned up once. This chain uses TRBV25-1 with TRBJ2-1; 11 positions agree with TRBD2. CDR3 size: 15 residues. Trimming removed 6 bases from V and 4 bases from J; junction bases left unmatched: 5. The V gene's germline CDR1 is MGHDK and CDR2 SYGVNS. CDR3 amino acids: CASSRLAGTYNEQFF. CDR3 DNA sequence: TGTGCCAGCAGCAGACTAGCGGGGACTTACAATGAGCAGTTCTTC.